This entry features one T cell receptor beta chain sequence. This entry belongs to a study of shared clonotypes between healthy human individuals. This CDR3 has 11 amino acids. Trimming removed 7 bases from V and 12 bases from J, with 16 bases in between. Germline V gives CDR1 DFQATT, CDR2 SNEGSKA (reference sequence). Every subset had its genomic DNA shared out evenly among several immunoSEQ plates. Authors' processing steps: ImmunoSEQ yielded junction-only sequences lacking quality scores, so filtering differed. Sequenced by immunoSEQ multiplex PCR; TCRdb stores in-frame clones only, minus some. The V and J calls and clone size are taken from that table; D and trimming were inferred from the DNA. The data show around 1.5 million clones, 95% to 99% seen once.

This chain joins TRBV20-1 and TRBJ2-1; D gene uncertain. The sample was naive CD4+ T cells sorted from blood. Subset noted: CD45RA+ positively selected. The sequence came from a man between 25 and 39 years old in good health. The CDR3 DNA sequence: TGCAGTGTCATTAAAAACATGGGGCAGTTCTTC. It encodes CSVIKNMGQFF.